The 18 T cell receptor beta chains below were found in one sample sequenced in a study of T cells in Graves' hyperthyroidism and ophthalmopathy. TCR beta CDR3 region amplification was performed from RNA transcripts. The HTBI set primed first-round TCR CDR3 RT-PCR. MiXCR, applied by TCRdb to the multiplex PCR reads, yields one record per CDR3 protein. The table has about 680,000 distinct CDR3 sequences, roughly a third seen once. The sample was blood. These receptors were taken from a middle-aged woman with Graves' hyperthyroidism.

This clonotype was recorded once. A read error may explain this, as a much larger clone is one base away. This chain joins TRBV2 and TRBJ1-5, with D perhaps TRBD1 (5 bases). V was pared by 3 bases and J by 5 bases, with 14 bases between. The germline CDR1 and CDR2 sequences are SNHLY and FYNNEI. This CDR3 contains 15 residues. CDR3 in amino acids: CASSDSRGGDQPQHF. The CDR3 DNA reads TGTGCCAGCAGTGACTCCCGGGGCGGGGATCAGCCCCAGCATTTT.

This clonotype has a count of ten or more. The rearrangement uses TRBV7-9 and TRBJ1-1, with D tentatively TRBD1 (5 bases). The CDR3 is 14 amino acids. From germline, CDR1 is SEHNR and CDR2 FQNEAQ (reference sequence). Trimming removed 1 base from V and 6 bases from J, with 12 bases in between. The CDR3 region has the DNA TGTGCCAGCAGCTTAGTAGGGGATAGCGCTGAAGCTTTCTTT. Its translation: CASSLVGDSAEAFF.

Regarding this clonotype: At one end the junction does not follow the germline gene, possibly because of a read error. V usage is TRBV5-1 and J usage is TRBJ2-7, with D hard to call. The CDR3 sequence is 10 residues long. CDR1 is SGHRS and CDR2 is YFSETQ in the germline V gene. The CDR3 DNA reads TGCGCCAACAGCTTGGGCGAGCAGTACTTC. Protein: CANSLGEQYF.

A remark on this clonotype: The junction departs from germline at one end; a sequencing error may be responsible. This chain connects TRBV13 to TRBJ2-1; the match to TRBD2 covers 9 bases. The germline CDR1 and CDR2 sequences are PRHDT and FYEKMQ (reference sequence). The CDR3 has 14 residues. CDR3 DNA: TGTGCCAGCAGCGTAGGGGTAGCGGGAGATGAGCAGTTCTTC. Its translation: CASSVGVAGDEQFF. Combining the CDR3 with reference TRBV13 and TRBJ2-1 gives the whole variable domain AAGVIQSPRHLIKEKRETATLKCYPIPRHDTVYWYQQGPGQDPQFLISFYEKMQSDKGSIPDRFSAQQFSDYHSELNMSSLELGDSALYFCASSVGVAGDEQFFGPGTRLTVL.

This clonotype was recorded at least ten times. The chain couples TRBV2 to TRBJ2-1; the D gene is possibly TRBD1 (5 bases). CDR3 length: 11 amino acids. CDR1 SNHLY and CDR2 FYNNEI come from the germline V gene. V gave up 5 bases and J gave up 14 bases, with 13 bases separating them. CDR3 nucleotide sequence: TGTGCCAGCAGTCCCCAGACAGAGGAGTTCTTC. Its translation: CASSPQTEEFF.

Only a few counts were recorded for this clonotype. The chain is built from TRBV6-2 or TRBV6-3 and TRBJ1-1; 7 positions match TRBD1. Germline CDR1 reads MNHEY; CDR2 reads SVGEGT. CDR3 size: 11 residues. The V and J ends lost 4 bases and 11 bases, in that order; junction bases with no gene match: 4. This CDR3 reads CASSLQGIAFF. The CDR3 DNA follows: TGTGCCAGCAGTTTACAGGGGATTGCTTTCTTT.

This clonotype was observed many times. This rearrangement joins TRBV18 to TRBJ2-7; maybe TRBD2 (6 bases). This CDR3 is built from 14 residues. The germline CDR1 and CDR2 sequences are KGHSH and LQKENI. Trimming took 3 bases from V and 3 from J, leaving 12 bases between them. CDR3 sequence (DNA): TGTGCCAGCTCACCCAGGCGGGAAGTCTACGAGCAGTACTTC. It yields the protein CASSPRREVYEQYF.

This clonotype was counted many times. CDR3 in amino acids: CSARLGGYQETQYF. Written as DNA, the CDR3 is TGCAGTGCTAGACTGGGCGGATACCAAGAGACCCAGTACTTC. The genes are TRBV20-1 and TRBJ2-5; D gene uncertain. Germline V gene sequence: CDR1 DFQATT, CDR2 SNEGSKA (reference sequence). This CDR3 has 14 amino acids. V shed 2 bases and J shed 0 bases, with 10 bases lying between them.

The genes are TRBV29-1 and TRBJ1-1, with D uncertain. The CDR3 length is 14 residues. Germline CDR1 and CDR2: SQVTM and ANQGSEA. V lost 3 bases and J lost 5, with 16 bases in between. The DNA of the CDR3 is TGCAGCGTTGACGACGGGGTGATAGGAACTGAAGCTTTCTTT. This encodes CSVDDGVIGTEAFF.

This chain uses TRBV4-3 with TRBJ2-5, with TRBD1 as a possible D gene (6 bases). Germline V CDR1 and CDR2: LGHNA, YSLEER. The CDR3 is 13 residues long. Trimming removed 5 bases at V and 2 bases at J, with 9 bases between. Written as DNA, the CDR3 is TGCGCCAGCAGCACAGGGAATCAAGAGACCCAGTACTTC. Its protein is CASSTGNQETQYF.

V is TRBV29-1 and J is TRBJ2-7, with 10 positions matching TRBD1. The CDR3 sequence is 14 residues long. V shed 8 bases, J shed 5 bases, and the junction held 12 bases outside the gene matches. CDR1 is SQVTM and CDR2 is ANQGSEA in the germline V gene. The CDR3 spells CSQGPRQGADEQYF. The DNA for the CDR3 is TGCAGCCAAGGACCACGACAGGGGGCCGACGAGCAGTACTTC.

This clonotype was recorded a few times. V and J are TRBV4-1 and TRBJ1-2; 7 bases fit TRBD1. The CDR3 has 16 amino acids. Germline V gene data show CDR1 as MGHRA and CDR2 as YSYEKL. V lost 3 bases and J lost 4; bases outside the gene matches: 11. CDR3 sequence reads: CASSHRSGGGGYGYTF. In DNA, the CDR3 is TGCGCCAGCAGCCACCGGTCGGGAGGGGGCGGCTATGGCTACACCTTC.

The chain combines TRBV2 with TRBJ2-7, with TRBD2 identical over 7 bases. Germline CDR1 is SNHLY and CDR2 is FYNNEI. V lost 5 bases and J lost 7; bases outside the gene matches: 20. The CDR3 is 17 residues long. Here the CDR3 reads CASSLYRGAGTAREQYF. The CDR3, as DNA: TGTGCCAGCAGTTTATACCGGGGAGCGGGGACCGCGCGTGAGCAGTACTTC.

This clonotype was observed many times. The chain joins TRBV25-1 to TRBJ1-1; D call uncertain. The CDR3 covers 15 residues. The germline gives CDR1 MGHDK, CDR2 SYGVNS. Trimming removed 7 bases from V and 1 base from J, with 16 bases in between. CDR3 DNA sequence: TGTGCCAGCACATACAATGCGAGCCAGAACACTGAAGCTTTCTTT. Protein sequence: CASTYNASQNTEAFF.

The CDR3 reads CASSARTGTEAFF. CDR3 DNA sequence: TGTGCCAGTAGTGCACGAACGGGCACTGAAGCTTTCTTT. J is TRBJ1-1 and V is TRBV19; D is ambiguous. V dropped 5 bases and J dropped 4 bases, with 11 bases sitting between them. Germline V gene data show CDR1 as LNHDA and CDR2 as SQIVND (reference sequence). The CDR3 spans 13 residues. Using reference TRBV19 and TRBJ1-1 for the parts outside the CDR3, the full variable domain is DGGITQSPKYLFRKEGQNVTLSCEQNLNHDAMYWYRQDPGQGLRLIYYSQIVNDFQKGDIAEGYSVSREKKESFPLTVTSAQKNPTAFYLCASSARTGTEAFFGQGTRLTVV.

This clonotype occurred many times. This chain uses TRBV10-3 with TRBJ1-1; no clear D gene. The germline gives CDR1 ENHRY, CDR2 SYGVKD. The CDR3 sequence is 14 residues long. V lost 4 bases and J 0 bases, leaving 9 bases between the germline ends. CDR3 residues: CAISGAIMNTEAFF. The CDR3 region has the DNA TGTGCCATCAGTGGGGCTATCATGAACACTGAAGCTTTCTTT.

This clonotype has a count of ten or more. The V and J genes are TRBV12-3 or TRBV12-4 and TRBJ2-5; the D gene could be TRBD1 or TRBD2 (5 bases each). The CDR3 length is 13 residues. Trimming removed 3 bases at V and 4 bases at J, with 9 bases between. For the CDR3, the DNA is TGTGCCAGCAGTTTCTGGGGACGAGAGACCCAGTACTTC. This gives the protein CASSFWGRETQYF.

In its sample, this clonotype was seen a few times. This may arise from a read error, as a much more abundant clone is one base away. The CDR3 DNA follows: TGTACCAGCAGCTTAGTTGGTTATCCGGGCACAAATCAGCCCCAGCATTTT. The encoded protein is CTSSLVGYPGTNQPQHF. V usage is TRBV7-8 and J usage is TRBJ1-5; D is uncertain. CDR1 and CDR2 (germline): SGHVS, FQNEAQ. This CDR3 region has 17 residues.